Described below is a single TCR beta chain sequence and its context. Its specificity is unknown. V lost 2 bases to trimming and J lost 3 bases, with 7 bases between them. The CDR3 is 13 residues long. Germline V gene data show CDR1 as MNHEY and CDR2 as SVGAGI. Clones were sequenced by immunoSEQ multiplex PCR, and TCRdb holds only the in-frame ones, with some missing. The sample carries roughly 300,000 clones, approximately 90% recorded once. This specimen belongs to a study of cytomegalovirus exposure and HLA in healthy donors. Study-wide points: It was confirmed in vitro that a few of the CMV-associated chains were specific for CMV antigens. According to reports, the classifier identified cytomegalovirus status with high specificity and sensitivity. Cytomegalovirus association was listed for 150 to 200 TCR beta chains.

The donors were in the roughly 130-subject validation cohort, distinct from the approximately 730-subject first cohort. This clonotype was sampled from a woman in her twenties or thirties in good health and CMV-seropositive. The gene calls are TRBV6-5 and TRBJ1-1; no clear D gene. Sequencing input: PBMCs. CDR3 sequence: CASSYIGYTEAFF. The CDR3 DNA follows: TGTGCCAGCAGTTACATTGGGTACACTGAAGCTTTCTTT.